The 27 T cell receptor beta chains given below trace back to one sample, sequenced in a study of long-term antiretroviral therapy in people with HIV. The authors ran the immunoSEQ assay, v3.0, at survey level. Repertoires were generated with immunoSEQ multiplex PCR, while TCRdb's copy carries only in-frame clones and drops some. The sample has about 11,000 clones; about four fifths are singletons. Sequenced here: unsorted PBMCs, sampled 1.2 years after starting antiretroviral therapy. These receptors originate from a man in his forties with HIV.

CDR3 loop: CASSMDRGGGNTIYF. CDR3 nucleotide sequence: TGTGCCAGTAGTATGGATCGGGGCGGAGGAAACACCATATATTTT. The rearrangement joins TRBV19 to TRBJ1-3; D might be TRBD1 (5 bases). Germline CDR1 is LNHDA and CDR2 is SQIVND (reference sequence). The germline V and J ends were trimmed by 3 bases and 4 bases, with 13 bases remaining between them. The CDR3 runs 15 residues.

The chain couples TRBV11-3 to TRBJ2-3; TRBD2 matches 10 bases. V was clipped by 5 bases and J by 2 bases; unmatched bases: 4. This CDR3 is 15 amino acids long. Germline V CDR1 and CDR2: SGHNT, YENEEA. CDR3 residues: CASSPSGGATDTQYF. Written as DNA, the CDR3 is TGTGCCAGCAGCCCCAGCGGGGGGGCCACAGATACGCAGTATTTT.

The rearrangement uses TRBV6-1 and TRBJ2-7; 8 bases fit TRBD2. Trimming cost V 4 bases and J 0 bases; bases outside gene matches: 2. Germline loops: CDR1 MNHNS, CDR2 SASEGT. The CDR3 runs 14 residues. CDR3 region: CASSVRGGSYEQYF. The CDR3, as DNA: TGTGCCAGCAGTGTACGGGGGGGCTCCTACGAGCAGTACTTC.

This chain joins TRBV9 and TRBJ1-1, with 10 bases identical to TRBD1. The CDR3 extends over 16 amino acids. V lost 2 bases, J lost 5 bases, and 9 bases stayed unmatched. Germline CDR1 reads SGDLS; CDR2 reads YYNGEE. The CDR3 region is CASSVDRQGASTEAFF. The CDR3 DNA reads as TGTGCCAGCAGCGTCGATAGACAGGGGGCAAGTACTGAAGCTTTCTTT.

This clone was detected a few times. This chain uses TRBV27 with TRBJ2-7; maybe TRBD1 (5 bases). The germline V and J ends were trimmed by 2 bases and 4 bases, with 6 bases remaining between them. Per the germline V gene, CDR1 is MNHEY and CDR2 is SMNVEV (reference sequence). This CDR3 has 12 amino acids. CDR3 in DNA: TGTGCCAGCAGTTTAAACAGGTACGAGCAGTACTTC. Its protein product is CASSLNRYEQYF.

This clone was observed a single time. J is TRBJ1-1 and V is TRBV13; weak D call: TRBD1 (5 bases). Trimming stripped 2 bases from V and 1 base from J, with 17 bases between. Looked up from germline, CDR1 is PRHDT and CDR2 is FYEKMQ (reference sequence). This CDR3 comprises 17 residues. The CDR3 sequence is CASSLNSGRARNTEAFF. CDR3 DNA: TGTGCCAGCAGCTTAAACTCAGGGAGGGCGCGGAACACTGAAGCTTTCTTT. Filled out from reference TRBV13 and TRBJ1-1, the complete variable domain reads AAGVIQSPRHLIKEKRETATLKCYPIPRHDTVYWYQQGPGQDPQFLISFYEKMQSDKGSIPDRFSAQQFSDYHSELNMSSLELGDSALYFCASSLNSGRARNTEAFFGQGTRLTVV.

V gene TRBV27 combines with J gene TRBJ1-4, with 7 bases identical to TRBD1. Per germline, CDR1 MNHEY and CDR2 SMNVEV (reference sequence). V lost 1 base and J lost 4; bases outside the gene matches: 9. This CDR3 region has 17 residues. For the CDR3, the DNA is TGTGCCAGCAGTTTATTCCGTGAGGGGGCTGGTAATGAAAAACTGTTTTTT. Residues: CASSLFREGAGNEKLFF.

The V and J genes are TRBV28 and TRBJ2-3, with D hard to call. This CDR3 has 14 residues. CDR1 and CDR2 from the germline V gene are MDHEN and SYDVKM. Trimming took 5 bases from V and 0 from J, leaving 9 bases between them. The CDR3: CASSPPASTDTQYF. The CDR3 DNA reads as TGTGCCAGCAGTCCCCCCGCTAGCACAGATACGCAGTATTTT.

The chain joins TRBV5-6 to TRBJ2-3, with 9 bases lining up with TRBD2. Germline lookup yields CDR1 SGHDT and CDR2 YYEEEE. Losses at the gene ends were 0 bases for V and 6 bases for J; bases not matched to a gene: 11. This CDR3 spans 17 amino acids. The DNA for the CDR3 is TGTGCCAGCAGCTTGGGGGAGGTTCGGCTAGCGGGGGATACGCAGTATTTT. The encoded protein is CASSLGEVRLAGDTQYF.

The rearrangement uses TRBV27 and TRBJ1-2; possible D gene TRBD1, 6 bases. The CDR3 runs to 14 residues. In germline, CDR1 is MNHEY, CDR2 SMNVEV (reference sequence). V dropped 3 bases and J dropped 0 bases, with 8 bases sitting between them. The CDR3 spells CASSFGTSNYGYTF. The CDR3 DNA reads TGTGCCAGCAGTTTTGGGACATCTAACTATGGCTACACCTTC.

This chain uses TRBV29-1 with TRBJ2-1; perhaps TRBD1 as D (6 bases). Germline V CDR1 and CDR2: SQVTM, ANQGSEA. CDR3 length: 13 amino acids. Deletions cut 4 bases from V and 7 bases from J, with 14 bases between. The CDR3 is CSVAGQKVNEQFF. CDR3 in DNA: TGCAGCGTTGCTGGACAGAAAGTAAATGAGCAGTTCTTC.

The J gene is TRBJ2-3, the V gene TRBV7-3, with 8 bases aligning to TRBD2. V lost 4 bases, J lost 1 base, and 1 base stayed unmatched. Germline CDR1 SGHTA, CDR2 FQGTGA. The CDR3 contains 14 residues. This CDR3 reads CASSSGGGTDTQYF. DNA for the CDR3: TGTGCCAGCAGCTCCGGGGGGGGCACAGATACGCAGTATTTT. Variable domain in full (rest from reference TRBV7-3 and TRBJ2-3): GAGVSQTPSNKVTEKGKYVELRCDPISGHTALYWYRQSLGQGPEFLIYFQGTGAADDSGLPNDRFFAVRPEGSVSTLKIQRTERGDSAVYLCASSSGGGTDTQYFGPGTRLTVL.

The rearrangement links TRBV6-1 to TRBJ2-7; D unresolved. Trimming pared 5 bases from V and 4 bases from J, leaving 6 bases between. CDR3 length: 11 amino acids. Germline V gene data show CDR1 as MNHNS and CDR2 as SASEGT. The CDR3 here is CASSHRYEQYF. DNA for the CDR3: TGTGCCAGCAGTCACCGTTACGAGCAGTACTTC.

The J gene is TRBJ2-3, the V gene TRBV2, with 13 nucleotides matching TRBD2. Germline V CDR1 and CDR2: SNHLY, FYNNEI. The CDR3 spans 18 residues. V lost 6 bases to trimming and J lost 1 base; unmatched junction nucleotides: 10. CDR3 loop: CASSAGTSGARGTDTQYF. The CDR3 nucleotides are TGTGCCAGCAGCGCCGGGACTAGCGGGGCTCGAGGCACAGATACGCAGTATTTT.

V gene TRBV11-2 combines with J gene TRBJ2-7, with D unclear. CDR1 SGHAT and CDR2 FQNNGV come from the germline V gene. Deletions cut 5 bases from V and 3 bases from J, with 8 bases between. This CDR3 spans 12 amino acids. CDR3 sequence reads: CASSPPGYEQYF. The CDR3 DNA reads TGTGCCAGCAGCCCCCCGGGCTACGAGCAGTACTTC.

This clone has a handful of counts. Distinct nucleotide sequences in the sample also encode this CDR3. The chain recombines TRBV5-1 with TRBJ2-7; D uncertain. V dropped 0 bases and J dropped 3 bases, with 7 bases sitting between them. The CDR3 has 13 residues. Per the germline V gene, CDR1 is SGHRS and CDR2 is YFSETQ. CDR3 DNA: TGCGCCAGCAGCTTGGGGGCAGGCTACGAGCAGTACTTC. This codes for CASSLGAGYEQYF. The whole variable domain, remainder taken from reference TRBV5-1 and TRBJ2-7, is KAGVTQTPRYLIKTRGQQVTLSCSPISGHRSVSWYQQTPGQGLQFLFEYFSETQRNKGNFPGRFSGRQFSNSRSEMNVSTLELGDSALYLCASSLGAGYEQYFGPGTRLTVT.

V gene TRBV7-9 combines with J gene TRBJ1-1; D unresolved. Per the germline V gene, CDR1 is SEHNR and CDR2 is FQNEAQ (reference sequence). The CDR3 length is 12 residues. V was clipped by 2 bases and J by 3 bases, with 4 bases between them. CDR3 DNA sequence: TGTGCCAGCAGCTTAAGGTACACTGAAGCTTTCTTT. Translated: CASSLRYTEAFF.

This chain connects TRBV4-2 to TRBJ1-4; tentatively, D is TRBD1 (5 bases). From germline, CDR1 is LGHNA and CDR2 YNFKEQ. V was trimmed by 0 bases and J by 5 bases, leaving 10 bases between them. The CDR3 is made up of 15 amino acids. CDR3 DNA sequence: TGTGCCAGCAGCCAAGAAAGACAGTTCAATGAAAAACTGTTTTTT. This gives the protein CASSQERQFNEKLFF.

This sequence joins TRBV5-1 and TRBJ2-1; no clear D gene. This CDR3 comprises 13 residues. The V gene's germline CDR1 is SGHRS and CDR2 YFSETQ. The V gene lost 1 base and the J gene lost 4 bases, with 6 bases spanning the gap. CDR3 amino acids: CASSLPSYNEQFF. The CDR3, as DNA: TGCGCCAGCAGCTTGCCTAGTTACAATGAGCAGTTCTTC.

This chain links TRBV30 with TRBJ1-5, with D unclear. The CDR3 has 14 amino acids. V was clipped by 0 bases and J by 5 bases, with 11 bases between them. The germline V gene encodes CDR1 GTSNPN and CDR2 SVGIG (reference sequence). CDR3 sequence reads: CAWSVGPGHQPQHF. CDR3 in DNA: TGTGCCTGGAGTGTAGGTCCAGGACATCAGCCCCAGCATTTT.

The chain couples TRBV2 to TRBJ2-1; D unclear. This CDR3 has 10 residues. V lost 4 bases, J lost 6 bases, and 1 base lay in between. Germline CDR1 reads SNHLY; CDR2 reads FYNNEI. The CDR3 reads CASSVNEQFF. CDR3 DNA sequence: TGTGCCAGCAGTGTCAATGAGCAGTTCTTC.

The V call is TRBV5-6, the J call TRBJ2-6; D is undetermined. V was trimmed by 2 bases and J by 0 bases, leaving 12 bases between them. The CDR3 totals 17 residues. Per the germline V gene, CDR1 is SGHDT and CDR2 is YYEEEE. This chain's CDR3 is CASSFPSSVSGANVLTF. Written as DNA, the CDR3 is TGTGCCAGCAGCTTTCCATCCTCTGTCTCTGGGGCCAACGTCCTGACTTTC.

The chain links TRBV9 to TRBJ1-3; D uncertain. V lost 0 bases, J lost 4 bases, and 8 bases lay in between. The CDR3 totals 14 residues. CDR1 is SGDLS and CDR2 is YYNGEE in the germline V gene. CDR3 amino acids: CASSVGLQGNTIYF. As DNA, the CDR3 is TGTGCCAGCAGCGTAGGCCTCCAGGGAAACACCATATATTTT.

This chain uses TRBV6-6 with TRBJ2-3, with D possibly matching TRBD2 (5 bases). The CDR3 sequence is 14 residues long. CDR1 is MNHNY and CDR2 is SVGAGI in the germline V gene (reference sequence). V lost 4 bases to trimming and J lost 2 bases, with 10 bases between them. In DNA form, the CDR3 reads TGTGCCAGCAGTTCTGGAGGTTCCACAGATACGCAGTATTTT. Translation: CASSSGGSTDTQYF.

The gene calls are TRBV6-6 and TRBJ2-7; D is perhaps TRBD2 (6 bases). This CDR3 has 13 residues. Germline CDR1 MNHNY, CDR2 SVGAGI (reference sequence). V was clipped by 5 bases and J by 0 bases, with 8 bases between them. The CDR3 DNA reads TGTGCCAGCAGTCAGACTAGCTCCTACGAGCAGTACTTC. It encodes CASSQTSSYEQYF.

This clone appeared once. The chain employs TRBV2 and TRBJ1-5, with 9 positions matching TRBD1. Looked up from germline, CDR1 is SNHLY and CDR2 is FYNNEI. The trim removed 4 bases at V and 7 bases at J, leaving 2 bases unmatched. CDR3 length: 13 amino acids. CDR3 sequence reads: CASSGDRVQPQHF. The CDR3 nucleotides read TGTGCCAGCAGTGGGGACAGGGTCCAGCCCCAGCATTTT.

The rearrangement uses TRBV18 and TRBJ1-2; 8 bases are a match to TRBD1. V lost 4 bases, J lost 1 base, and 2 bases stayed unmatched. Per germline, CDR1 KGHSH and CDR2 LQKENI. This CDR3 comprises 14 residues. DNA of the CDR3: TGTGCCAGCTCACAGGGACAGGATAACTATGGCTACACCTTC. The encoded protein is CASSQGQDNYGYTF.